This T cell receptor beta chain is from a study of T cell responses to AZD1222 COVID-19 vaccine. Study background: Recipients boosted at about 4 weeks or about 12 weeks are pooled. Notes on the study in general: Donors skewed white British and female; clonal diversity was possibly underestimated. The study identified only five to seven AZD1222 recipients as seropositive at baseline. The reported proportion of spike-specific TCRs targeting unmutated variant regions was nearly half.

The germline CDR1 and CDR2 sequences are SEHNR and FQNEAQ (reference sequence). The germline V and J ends were trimmed by 3 bases and 5 bases, with 25 bases remaining between them. The length of the CDR3 is 18 residues. Sequencing was performed with immunoSEQ multiplex PCR; in TCRdb, only in-frame clones are kept and a portion is missing. The sample records roughly 140,000 clones, around 91% being singletons. Points on this clone: As yet, its antigen is unknown.

This TCR derives from an adult in good health. The chain links TRBV7-9 to TRBJ2-5; D is perhaps TRBD1 (6 bases). The material was peripheral blood, obtained on day 0 of AZD1222 vaccination. The CDR3 DNA reads TGTGCCAGCAGCTTCGCCTCCCTGGACAGACCCGACCGGGAGACCCAGTACTTC. Residues: CASSFASLDRPDRETQYF.